What follows is one TCR beta chain and its context. This clone has a handful of counts. Its antigen specificity is not known. Base qualities are not provided; no much larger clone lies one nucleotide away. In total, approximately 700 healthy bone marrow donors made up the cohort. At the time of sampling, every cohort member was nominally healthy, though immune exposures that went unrecorded were likely present. The donor was CMV seronegative and belonged to the group of roughly 330 seronegative cohort members. A peripheral blood sample was collected from each donor, and TCR beta sequencing was performed on peripheral blood mononuclear cells. The Qiagen DNeasy Blood Extraction Kit was used to extract genomic DNA from the blood cell samples. The data were taken from a study of cytomegalovirus exposure and HLA in healthy donors (dated by TCRdb to between 2016 and 2019). For context, the study as a whole: According to an earlier analysis of several hundred of the donors, about 179 million T cells yielded 90 million to 140 million unique TCR beta sequences and 276 Gb of sequence data. The T cell repertoires of 550 to 850 subjects were profiled by immunosequencing and related to cytomegalovirus serostatus. Among 350 to 400 genotyped donors of the cohort, an average of 235,054 unique TCR beta nucleotide sequences were sequenced per donor, 15% to 20% of them non-productive. A later analysis re-examined previously published TCR beta repertoires from several hundred donors and added high-resolution HLA genotyping to investigate patterns of TCR occurrence. The study aimed to test whether signatures of past pathogen exposure could be identified by cataloging public T cell receptors. The study combined high-throughput TCR immunosequencing, statistical association of individual TCRs with disease status, and machine learning to predict cytomegalovirus infection status. A few DR-DQ haplotypes were handled as single units for association and clustering because linkage in the cohort was strong. Besides the first cohort of roughly 640 subjects, a separate validation cohort made up of roughly 120 different subjects was used. In an earlier analysis of roughly 580 of the donors, high-throughput TCR beta sequencing was used to judge whether each TCR beta V gene segment behaved as functional or pseudogenic. All discovery cohort repertoires had been generated using a single sequencing platform. Typing coverage differed by locus: A, B, C, DRB1 and DQB1 were typed in roughly 620-640 donors, DQA1 in around 500, DPA1 in around 580, and DPB1 in 450 to 480. Rather than using new phenotypic data, the later analysis identified candidate immune exposures from TCR beta sequences and from how often those sequences occurred across donors. An early release that covered about 600 HLA-typed donors contained approximately 300 gigabases of sequencing data and 70 million to 100 million unique TCR sequences. Of the roughly 390 genotyped donors, approximately 83% fell in the genetic ancestry cluster associated with self-reported Caucasian donors. Donor age, sex, ethnicity and CMV serostatus were collected together with the repertoire data. A later genetic analysis used genome-wide SNP genotypes for about three fifths of the 666 donors, treating that subset as a discovery cohort. Both class I and class II loci were covered by HLA typing, at four-digit resolution. Findings and caveats that apply to the study as a whole: V-gene and J-gene trimming of TCR beta chains was associated with a missense DCLRE1C variant in a later genetic analysis, and the association was replicated in an independent cohort. The classifier was reported to diagnose cytomegalovirus status with high specificity and sensitivity in both the original and validation cohorts. CMV serostatus was the only immune exposure information available for the cohort. A few of the identified cytomegalovirus-associated TCR beta chains were confirmed in vitro to be specific for cytomegalovirus antigens. Compared with equally common non-associated chains, HLA-associated TCR beta chains in a later analysis were more clonally expanded and had lower generation probabilities. A cluster of highly shared sequence variants was judged likely to be a technical artifact of the sequencing pipeline. The authors suggested that the approach could potentially be generalized to other disease states and immunological phenotypes. Because counts were too low, 15 to 20 rarely observed V segments, including chromosome 9 orphons, were excluded from the earlier analysis of 500 to 700 of the donors. Because the 87-base-pair reads could not distinguish some IMGT-functional V segments, including TRBV6-2 and TRBV6-3, those segments were excluded. A later analysis associated around 16,000 TCR beta sequences with specific HLA alleles at a false discovery rate of 0.05. In a later analysis, the rate of TCR association differed among HLA loci, with DRB1 alleles having the most associated TCRs and HLA-C alleles having the fewest. Because some donors lacked HLA typing at each locus, the association tests relied only on the typed subset. A further reported finding was that TCR beta sequences accurately predicted the HLA-A and HLA-B alleles for most subjects in the first cohort. When HLA alleles, especially DR and DQ, strongly co-occurred, attributing TCR associations to individual alleles was difficult. According to a later genetic analysis, donors in an Asian-associated ancestry cluster had fewer N-insertions in productive TCRs than the roughly 660-donor mean. In an earlier analysis of approximately 590 of the donors, most TCR beta V segments were observed in productive rearrangements about 90% or about 30% of the time, broadly matching IMGT annotations. Roughly uniform sequencing depth across donors was assumed in presence/absence analyses, although this assumption may not hold. In a later analysis, most CMV-associated TCR beta chains were found to appear HLA-restricted, with HLA associations seemingly driven largely by CMV exposure. A total of around 150 TCR beta chains were listed by the study as associated with cytomegalovirus. Across donors, most TCR sequences were observed very rarely, whereas some public TCRs were present in many individuals. Correlated functional status among segregating V segments might reflect linkage disequilibrium, but an unknown experimental factor could not be ruled out. A later analysis reported that several top co-occurrence clusters appeared linked to parvovirus B19, influenza, CMV and Epstein-Barr virus. The cohort was sequenced for TCR beta chains only, and without alpha or paired-chain data the features that could be detected were limited.

Counted from cysteine to phenylalanine, this CDR3 has 15 amino acids. The kept DNA is CDR3 alone, 45 bases in frame from the first base. CDR1 and CDR2 (SGHRS, YFSETQ) derive from the germline V gene. V is clipped by 0 bases and J by 3 bases, and the sequence between their germline boundaries is 10 bases long. Library prep was done by the immunoSEQ multiplex PCR assay. The multiplex PCR relied on a mix of 60 forward primers for TCR Vbeta segments and 13 reverse primers for TCR Jbeta segments. The CDR3 region of rearranged TCR beta genes was amplified from genomic DNA with a multiplex PCR assay. On the Illumina HiSeq System, the amplified TCR beta libraries were sequenced as 87-base-pair reads. For the original study's pipeline: A later analysis counted approximately 74 million unique TCR beta chains across the approximately 700 repertoires, and 10 million to 12 million of these chains were shared by at least two donors. To remove PCR and sequencing errors, raw reads were error-corrected and collapsed into unique sequences using a nearest-neighbor algorithm that merged closely related sequences. CDR3 sequences were aligned to IMGT reference sequences to assign V, D and J gene segments. For a sequence to be retained, a match of at least six nucleotides to both a V gene segment and a J gene segment was required. Rearrangements were called productive when the CDR3 lacked stop codons and stayed in frame with V and J; all others were non-productive. CDR3 was defined according to IMGT convention as the region running from the second conserved V-encoded cysteine to the conserved J-encoded phenylalanine. Sequences without an unambiguous match to a single V gene segment were excluded from the earlier analysis of about 600 of the donors. In an earlier analysis of 450 to 750 of the donors, a V segment was called functional when productive rearrangements were above 56.7%, and segregating when the standard deviation between donors exceeded 5%. A statistical classification framework was built to diagnose cytomegalovirus status from the catalog of TCR beta chain sequences. In a later analysis, V and J genes were assigned by comparing TCR nucleotide sequences against IMGT/GENE-DB human TR gene sequences. The TCRdist pipeline was used in a later analysis to assign CDR3 sequences and most-parsimonious VDJ recombination scenarios. A later analysis defined each TCR beta chain by its CDR3 amino acid sequence plus V-gene family, and excluded reads lacking a unique V-gene family. To address suspected cross-contamination and a sequencing artifact, a later analysis removed over 500 highly shared, low-generation-probability nucleotide sequences. A later analysis calculated a clonal expansion index for each public chain from normalized within-repertoire ranks of inferred template counts. In a later analysis, generation probabilities were computed using a VDJ recombination model fitted to out-of-frame rearrangements, and the results were checked against IGoR. In a later analysis, hypergeometric tests were used to score TCR-TCR, TCR-HLA and TCR-CMV co-occurrence, with a repertoire-size bias correction applied to TCR pairs. To estimate false discovery rates, a later analysis permuted the HLA or CMV assignments 20 times. In a later analysis, co-occurring TCRs were grouped using DBSCAN, and TCRdist sequence similarity was added for clustering within HLA-allele-positive subsets. Co-occurrence clustering excluded repertoires with fewer than 30,000 or more than 120,000 public chains, plus five with anomalous nucleotide sharing. As stored in TCRdb, this immuneACCESS dataset retains in-frame rearrangements with V and J assigned. A fraction of the clones does not appear; measured against another copy, unresolved V genes explain less than half of the discrepancy, and the remainder lacks a known reason. V and J calls and clone size follow that table, whereas D and trimming were derived from the DNA. The sample table contains some 150,000 clones; only one count was recorded for around 68% of them. Under 3% of the sample is held by the ten biggest clonotypes.

The rearranged segments are TRBV5-1 and TRBJ2-1, with the D segment identity uncertain. The clonotype was recovered from a man aged 35-49 years in good health and CMV-seronegative. Source material: PBMCs. The CDR3 protein sequence reads: CASSLGRGGYNEQFF. The DNA sequence follows: TGCGCCAGCAGCTTGGGGCGAGGTGGCTACAATGAGCAGTTCTTC.